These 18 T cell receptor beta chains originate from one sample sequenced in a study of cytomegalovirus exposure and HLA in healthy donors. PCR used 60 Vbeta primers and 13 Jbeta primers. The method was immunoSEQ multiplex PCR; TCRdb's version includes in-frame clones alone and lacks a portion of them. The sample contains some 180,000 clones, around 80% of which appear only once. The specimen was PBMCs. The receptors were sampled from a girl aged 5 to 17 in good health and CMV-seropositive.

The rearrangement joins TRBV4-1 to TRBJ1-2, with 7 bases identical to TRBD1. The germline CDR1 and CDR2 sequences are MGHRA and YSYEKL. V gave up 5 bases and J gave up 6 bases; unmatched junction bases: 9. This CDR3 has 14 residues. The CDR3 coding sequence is TGCGCCAGCAGCGCCCCGGGACAGTTCAATGGCTACACCTTC. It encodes CASSAPGQFNGYTF.

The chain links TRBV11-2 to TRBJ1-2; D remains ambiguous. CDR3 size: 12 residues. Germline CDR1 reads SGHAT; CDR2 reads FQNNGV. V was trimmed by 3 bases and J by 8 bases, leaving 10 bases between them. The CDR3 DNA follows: TGTGCCAGCAGCTTGGGTGGTAGCGGCTACACCTTC. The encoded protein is CASSLGGSGYTF.

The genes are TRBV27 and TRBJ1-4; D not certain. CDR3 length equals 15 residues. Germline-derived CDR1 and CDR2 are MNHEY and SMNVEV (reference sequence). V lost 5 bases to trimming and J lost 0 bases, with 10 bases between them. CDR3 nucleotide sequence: TGTGCCAGCAGTCCGAACGGTGCAACTAATGAAAAACTGTTTTTT. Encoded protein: CASSPNGATNEKLFF.

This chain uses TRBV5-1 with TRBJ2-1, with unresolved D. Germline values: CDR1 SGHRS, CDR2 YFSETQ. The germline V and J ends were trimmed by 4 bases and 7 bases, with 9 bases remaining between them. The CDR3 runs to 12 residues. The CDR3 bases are TGCGCCAGCAGCCCAGAGGTAAATGAGCAGTTCTTC. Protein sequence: CASSPEVNEQFF.

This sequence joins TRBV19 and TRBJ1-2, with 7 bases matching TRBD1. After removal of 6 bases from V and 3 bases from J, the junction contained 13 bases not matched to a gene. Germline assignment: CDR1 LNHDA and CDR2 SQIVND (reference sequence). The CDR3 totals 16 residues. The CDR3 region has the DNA TGTGCCAGTAGCCTTCCCGGGACAGTAAAGGACTATGGCTACACCTTC. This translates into CASSLPGTVKDYGYTF.

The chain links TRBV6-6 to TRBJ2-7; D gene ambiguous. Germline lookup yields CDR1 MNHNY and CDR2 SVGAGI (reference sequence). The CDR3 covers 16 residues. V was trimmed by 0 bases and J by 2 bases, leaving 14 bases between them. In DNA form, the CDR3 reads TGTGCCAGCAGTTACTCGAGAGTGTCAGGTACCTACGAGCAGTACTTC. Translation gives CASSYSRVSGTYEQYF.

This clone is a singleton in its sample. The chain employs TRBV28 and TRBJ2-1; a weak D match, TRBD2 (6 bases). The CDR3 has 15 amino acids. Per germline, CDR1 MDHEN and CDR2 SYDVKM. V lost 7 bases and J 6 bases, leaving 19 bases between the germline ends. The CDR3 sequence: CASTWDQGLTNEQFF. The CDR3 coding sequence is TGTGCCAGCACGTGGGACCAGGGACTTACCAATGAGCAGTTCTTC. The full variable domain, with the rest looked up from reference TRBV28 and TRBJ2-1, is DVKVTQSSRYLVKRTGEKVFLECVQDMDHENMFWYRQDPGLGLRLIYFSYDVKMKEKGDIPEGYSVSREKKERFSLILESASTNQTSMYLCASTWDQGLTNEQFFGPGTRLTVL.

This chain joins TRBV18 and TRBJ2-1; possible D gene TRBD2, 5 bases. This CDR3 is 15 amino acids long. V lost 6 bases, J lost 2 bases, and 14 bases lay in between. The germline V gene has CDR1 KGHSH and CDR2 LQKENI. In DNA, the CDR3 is TGTGCCAGCTCTCCCGGGGTTCAAACCTACAATGAGCAGTTCTTC. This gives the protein CASSPGVQTYNEQFF.

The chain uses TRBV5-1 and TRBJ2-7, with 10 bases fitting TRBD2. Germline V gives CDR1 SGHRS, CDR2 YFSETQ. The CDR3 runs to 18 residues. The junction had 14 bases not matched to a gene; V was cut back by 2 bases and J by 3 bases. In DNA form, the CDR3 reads TGCGCCAGCAGCTTCTGGCTAGCGGGAGCTTCCGTGGACTACGAGCAGTACTTC. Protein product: CASSFWLAGASVDYEQYF.

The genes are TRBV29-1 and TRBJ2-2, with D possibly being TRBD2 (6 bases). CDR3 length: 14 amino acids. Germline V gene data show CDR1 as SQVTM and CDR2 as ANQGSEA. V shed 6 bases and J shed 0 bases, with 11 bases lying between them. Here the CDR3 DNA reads TGCAGCGTAAGGGGACTTACGAACACCGGGGAGCTGTTTTTT. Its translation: CSVRGLTNTGELFF.

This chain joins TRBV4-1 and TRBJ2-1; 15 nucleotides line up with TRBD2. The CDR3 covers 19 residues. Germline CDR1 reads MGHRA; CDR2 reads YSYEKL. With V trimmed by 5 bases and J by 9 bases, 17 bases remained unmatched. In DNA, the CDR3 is TGCGCCAGCAGCGGTCCTTTCAAGCGGACTAGCGGGAGGGCAGGTGAGCAGTTCTTC. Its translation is CASSGPFKRTSGRAGEQFF.

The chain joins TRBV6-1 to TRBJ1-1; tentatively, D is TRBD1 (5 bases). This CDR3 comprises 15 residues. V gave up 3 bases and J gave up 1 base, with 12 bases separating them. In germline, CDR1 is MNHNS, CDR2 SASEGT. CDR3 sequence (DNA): TGTGCCAGCAGTGACTCGTCGGGGGGGAACACTGAAGCTTTCTTT. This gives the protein CASSDSSGGNTEAFF.

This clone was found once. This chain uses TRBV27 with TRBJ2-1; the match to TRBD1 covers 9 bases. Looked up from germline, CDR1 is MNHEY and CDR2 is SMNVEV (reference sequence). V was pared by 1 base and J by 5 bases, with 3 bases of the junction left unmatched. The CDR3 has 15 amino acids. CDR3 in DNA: TGTGCCAGCAGTTTATATGACAGGGGGGACAATGAGCAGTTCTTC. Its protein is CASSLYDRGDNEQFF.

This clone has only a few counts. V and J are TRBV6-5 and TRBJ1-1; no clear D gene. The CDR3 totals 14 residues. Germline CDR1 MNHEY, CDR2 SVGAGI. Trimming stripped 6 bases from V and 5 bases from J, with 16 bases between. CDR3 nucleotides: TGTGCCAGCAGCTCGGACCCGTCGGGGACTGAAGCTTTCTTT. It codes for CASSSDPSGTEAFF.

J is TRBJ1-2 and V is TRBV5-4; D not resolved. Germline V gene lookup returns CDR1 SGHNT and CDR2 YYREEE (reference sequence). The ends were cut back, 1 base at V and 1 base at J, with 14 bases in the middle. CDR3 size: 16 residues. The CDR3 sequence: CASSLPGKGINYGYTF. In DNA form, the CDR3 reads TGTGCCAGCAGCTTGCCGGGGAAGGGCATTAACTATGGCTACACCTTC.

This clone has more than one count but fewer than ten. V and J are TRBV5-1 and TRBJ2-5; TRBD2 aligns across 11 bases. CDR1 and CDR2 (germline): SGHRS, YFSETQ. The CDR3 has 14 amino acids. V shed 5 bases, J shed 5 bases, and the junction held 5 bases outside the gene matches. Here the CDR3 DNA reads TGCGCCAGCAGTCAGCGGACTAGCGGGGAGACCCAGTACTTC. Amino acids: CASSQRTSGETQYF.

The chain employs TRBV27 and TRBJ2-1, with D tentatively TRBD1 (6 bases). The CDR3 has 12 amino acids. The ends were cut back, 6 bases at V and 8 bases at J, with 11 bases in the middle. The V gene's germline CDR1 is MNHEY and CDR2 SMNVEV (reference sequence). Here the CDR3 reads CASRRGGYEQFF. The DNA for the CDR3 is TGTGCCAGCAGGCGTGGGGGCTATGAGCAGTTCTTC.

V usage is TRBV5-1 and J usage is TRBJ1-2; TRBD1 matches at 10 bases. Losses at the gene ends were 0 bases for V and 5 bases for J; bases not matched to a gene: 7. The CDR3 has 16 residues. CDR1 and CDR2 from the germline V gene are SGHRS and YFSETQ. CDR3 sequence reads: CASSLARGQGDYGYTF. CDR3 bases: TGCGCCAGCAGCTTGGCCCGAGGACAGGGGGATTATGGCTACACCTTC.